This entry concerns a single TCR beta chain. These data originate in a study of blood T cell repertoires in COVID-19. Study-wide background: From the United States, Italy and Spain came samples of acute and convalescent COVID-19. Nucleic acid was either cDNA or gDNA, and it came from T cells, B-cell-depleted T cells, or PBMCs.

The ends lost 6 bases at V and 5 bases at J; junction bases unmatched: 15. CDR3 length equals 16 residues. CDR1 MDHEN and CDR2 SYDVKM come from the germline V gene. Authors' processing steps: Using reference gene primer amplification, nucleated cell counts were estimated. Only in-frame clones appear in the TCRdb table, and some are missing; sequencing was by immunoSEQ multiplex PCR. Clone size and V and J calls were adopted from that table, with D and trimming inferred from the DNA. The sample carries over 450,000 clones, approximately 92% recorded once. The Seattle patients, enrolled during active infection, were followed longitudinally.

Sequencing was carried out using peripheral blood. This TCR came from a man younger than 35 with COVID-19, enrolled during active disease. V and J are TRBV28 and TRBJ2-5; 7 bases match TRBD1. The DNA for the CDR3 is TGTGCCAGCAGCATGTCCCTACAGGGGTCGAGGGAGACCCAGTACTTC. Translating gives CASSMSLQGSRETQYF.